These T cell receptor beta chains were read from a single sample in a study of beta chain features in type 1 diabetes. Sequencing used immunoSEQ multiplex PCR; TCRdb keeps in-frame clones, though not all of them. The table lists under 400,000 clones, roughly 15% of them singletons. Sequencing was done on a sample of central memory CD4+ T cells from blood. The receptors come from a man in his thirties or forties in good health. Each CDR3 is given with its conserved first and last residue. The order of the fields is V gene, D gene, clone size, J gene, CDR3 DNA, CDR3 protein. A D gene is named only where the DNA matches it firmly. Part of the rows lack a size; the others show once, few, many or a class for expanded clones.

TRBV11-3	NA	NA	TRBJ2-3	TGTGCCAGCAGCGACCGGGGGAACCGAGATACGCAGTATTTT	CASSDRGNRDTQYF
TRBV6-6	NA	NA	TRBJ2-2	TGTGCCAGCAGTTACCCAAAGGCCGGGGAGCTGTTTTTT	CASSYPKAGELFF
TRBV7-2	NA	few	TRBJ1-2	TGTGCCAGCAGCTTAGATGGGGGGGCTGGAGGCTACACCTTC	CASSLDGGAGGYTF
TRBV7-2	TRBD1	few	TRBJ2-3	TGTGCCAGCAGCTGGAGGACAGGGTCAGATACGCAGTATTTT	CASSWRTGSDTQYF
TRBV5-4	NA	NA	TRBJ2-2	TGTGCCAGCAGCGAGGACCACACCGGGGAGCTGTTTTTT	CASSEDHTGELFF
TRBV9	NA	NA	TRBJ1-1	TGTGCCAGCAGCGTAGCTCGGGTAGGGGATGAGGGGGCTTTCTTT	CASSVARVGDEGAFF
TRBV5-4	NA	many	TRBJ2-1	TGTGCCAGCAGCTTGGTTACTACCGATAATGAGCAGTTCTTC	CASSLVTTDNEQFF
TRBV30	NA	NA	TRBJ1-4	TGTGCCTCCACCGGGGGGGCAACTAATGAAAAACTGTTTTTT	CASTGGATNEKLFF
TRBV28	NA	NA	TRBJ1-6	TGTGCCAGCAGTTTGCCAGACTATAATTCACCCCTCCACTTT	CASSLPDYNSPLHF
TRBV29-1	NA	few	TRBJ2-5	TGCAGCGTTGATTCTGCAGAGACCCAGTACTTC	CSVDSAETQYF
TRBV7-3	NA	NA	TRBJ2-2	TGTGCCAGCAGCGGACGACAGAACACCGGGGAGCTGTTTTTT	CASSGRQNTGELFF
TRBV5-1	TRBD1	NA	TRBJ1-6	TGCGCCAGCAGCTTGGACGGGTGGACAGGGGTTTCACCCCTCCACTTT	CASSLDGWTGVSPLHF
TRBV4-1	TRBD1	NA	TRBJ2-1	TGCGCCAGCAGCCCTCCAGGGGGCAATGAGCAGTTCTTC	CASSPPGGNEQFF
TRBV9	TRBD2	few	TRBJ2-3	TGTGCCAGCAGCGTATCCTTCGGGACAGGGCGACTAGCGGGGGTCACAGATACGCAGTATTTT	CASSVSFGTGRLAGVTDTQYF
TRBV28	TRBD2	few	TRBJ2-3	TGTGCCAGCAGTTTGTGGTCGGGTAGCGGGAGTCGTAGAGATACGCAGTATTTT	CASSLWSGSGSRRDTQYF
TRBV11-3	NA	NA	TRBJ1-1	TGTGCCAGCAGCCAGGGGATGAACACTGAAGCTTTCTTT	CASSQGMNTEAFF
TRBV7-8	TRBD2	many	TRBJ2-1	TGTGCCAGCAGCTTTGAGCGGGGGCGTGAGCAGTTCTTC	CASSFERGREQFF
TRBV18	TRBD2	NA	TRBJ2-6	TGTGCCAGCTCACCGACTAGCGGGAGGTCTGGGGCCAACGTCCTGACTTTC	CASSPTSGRSGANVLTF
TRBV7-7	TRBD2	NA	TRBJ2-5	TGTGCCAGCAGCTTAGGGCTAGCGGGGGGTGAGACCCAGTACTTC	CASSLGLAGGETQYF
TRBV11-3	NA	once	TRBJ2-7	TGTGCCAGCAGCTTAGGAGGGGGCGAGCAGTACTTC	CASSLGGGEQYF
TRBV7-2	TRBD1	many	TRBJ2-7	TGTGCCAGCAGACAGAAGACAGGGTTTAACGAGCAGTACTTC	CASRQKTGFNEQYF
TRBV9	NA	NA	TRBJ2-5	TGTGCCAGCAGCGTAGGAGTATACCGAGAGACCCAGTACTTC	CASSVGVYRETQYF
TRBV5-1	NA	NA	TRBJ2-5	TGCGCCAGCAGCTTGGCCGGTGGGGGGCTGGAAGAGACCCAGTACTTC	CASSLAGGGLEETQYF
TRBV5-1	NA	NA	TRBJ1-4	TGCGCCAGCAGCTTGACAGGGTCAAGGGAAAAACTGTTTTTT	CASSLTGSREKLFF